This T cell receptor beta chain originates from a study of identical twins. Study-level points and caveats: Abundant beta clonotypes from cord blood had fewer insertions, unlike memory repertoires, which showed none.

TCRdb independently ran MiXCR on the 5' RACE reads; one entry per CDR3 protein. The table records about 470,000 distinct CDR3 sequences, 24% of them present only once. Germline V CDR1 and CDR2: LGHDT, YNNKEL (reference sequence). V dropped 3 bases and J dropped 7; count of bases not matched to a gene: 8. CDR3 length: 14 amino acids. Comment on this clonotype: Its antigen is still unknown.

The same data also went into a second study, on T cells expressing NK-cell markers.

Sequencing was done on a sample of CD4+ T cells sorted from blood. The rearrangement links TRBV3-1 to TRBJ2-7, with 8 positions matching TRBD1. This TCR was sampled from a woman between 18 and 29 years old in good health. Here the CDR3 DNA reads TGTGCCAGCAGCCAGGCCTCCGGGACAGGAGAGCAGTACTTC. It yields the protein CASSQASGTGEQYF.